This T cell receptor beta chain stems from a study of T cell repertoires in cytomegalovirus infection. Trimming pared 5 bases from V and 4 bases from J, leaving 12 bases between. Germline loops: CDR1 SGHTA, CDR2 FQGTGA. The CDR3 totals 14 residues. This clonotype appeared a few times. Via MiXCR, TCRdb re-called the reads, giving one row per CDR3 protein. The table lists about 300,000 distinct CDR3 sequences, 20% to 30% of them singletons. This rearrangement joins TRBV7-3 to TRBJ2-1; no clear D. The source material was PBMCs. The source is a human donor in good health (CMV status not recorded). Some clones in this sample may be carry-over from other donors' samples. CDR3 DNA sequence: TGTGCCAGCAGCGCCAATCCGCTGTACAATGAGCAGTTCTTC. It yields the protein CASSANPLYNEQFF.